A selection of T cell receptor beta chains follows, all from one sample in a study of early T cells in non-severe SARS-CoV-2 infection. TCRdb re-analysed the 5' RACE reads in MiXCR, keeping a single row per CDR3 protein. The sample has approximately 64,000 distinct CDR3 sequences, 18% seen once. The specimen comprised whole blood, sampled at baseline. Receptor source: an adult who was a healthcare worker with PCR-confirmed SARS-CoV-2 infection or an uninfected control (not recorded which). Both conserved end residues are part of each CDR3. D genes are given only for firm matches. Rows may omit the clone size; those that give it use once, few, many or a size class.

>TRBJ2-7|TRBV10-3|many|-
TGTGCCATCAGTGAGGGGGACATTACCTACGAGCAGTACTTC
CAISEGDITYEQYF
>TRBJ1-1|TRBV3-1|-|TRBD1
TGTGCCAGCAGCCCGCGGACAGGTAACACTGAAGCTTTCTTT
CASSPRTGNTEAFF
>TRBJ2-1|TRBV29-1|few|-
TGCAGCGTTAATGCCCATGACTCGAAGTACAATGAGCAGTTCTTC
CSVNAHDSKYNEQFF
>TRBJ1-1|TRBV20-1|-|-
TGCAGTGCTAGTTCCAGGGGCGCGTCCCTCACTGAAGCTTTCTTT
CSASSRGASLTEAFF
>TRBJ2-7|TRBV3-1|-|TRBD2
TGTGCCAGCAGCCGGGAGGGAGGCCGTCCTACGGAGCAGTACTTC
CASSREGGRPTEQYF
>TRBJ2-5|TRBV5-6|few|-
TGTGCCAGCAGCCTGGGACCCCCTCGCACGGAGACCCAGTACTTC
CASSLGPPRTETQYF
>TRBJ1-2|TRBV11-3|many|TRBD1
TGTGCCAGCAGCTTAGGTGACAGGGGTAGCTATGGCTACACCTTC
CASSLGDRGSYGYTF
>TRBJ2-3|TRBV3-1|-|TRBD2
TGTGCCAGCAGCGTTGAGGGAGGGCCAGATACGCAGTATTTT
CASSVEGGPDTQYF
>TRBJ1-1|TRBV6-2/TRBV6-3|many|-
TGTGCCAGCAGCCGGGACACTGAAGCTTTCTTT
CASSRDTEAFF
>TRBJ2-3|TRBV10-1|-|-
TGCGCCAGCAGTGAGTCGCCGAGGGGCACAGATACGCAGTATTTT
CASSESPRGTDTQYF
>TRBJ2-3|TRBV7-2|many|-
TGTGCCAGCAGCTTAGTCGGGATTTATACAGATACGCAGTATTTT
CASSLVGIYTDTQYF
>TRBJ1-4|TRBV25-1|few|-
TGTGCCAGCAGTGGGGGGGCGGATGAAAAACTGTTTTTT
CASSGGADEKLFF
>TRBJ2-3|TRBV7-2|many|-
TGTGCCAGCGTACGTGTAGGGGAGAGAATGGTATTT
CASVRVGERMVF
>TRBJ2-1|TRBV7-9|-|-
TGTGCCAGCAGCCCACCTCTGGACAATGAGCAGTTCTTC
CASSPPLDNEQFF
>TRBJ2-1|TRBV3-2|-|-
TGTGCCAGCAGCCAAGATTGGGACGCCTCCTACAATGAGCAGTTCTTC
CASSQDWDASYNEQFF
>TRBJ1-2|TRBV5-5|few|-
TGTGCCAGCAGCTTCACCAACTCGGGTGGAGGCTACACCTTC
CASSFTNSGGGYTF
>TRBJ2-7|TRBV29-1|few|-
TGCAGCGCCGCGGGAAACTCCTACGAGCAGTACTTC
CSAAGNSYEQYF
>TRBJ2-2|TRBV7-8|few|-
TGTGCCAGCAGCTTAATCGGCGGTCAGAACACCGGGGAGCTGTTTTTT
CASSLIGGQNTGELFF
>TRBJ2-7|TRBV29-1|-|-
TGCAGCGTTGAAGTAAGGGGCGAGCAGTACTTC
CSVEVRGEQYF
>TRBJ1-2|TRBV6-5|-|-
TGTGCCAGCAGTTACGACAGGACCTATGGCTACACCTTC
CASSYDRTYGYTF
>TRBJ1-1|TRBV20-1|few|-
TGCAGTGCTAGAAGCCGCGGGAGCACTGAAGCTTTCTTT
CSARSRGSTEAFF
>TRBJ2-5|TRBV7-2|few|TRBD1
TGTGCCAGCAGTCGGTCCGGGACAGGGGTCCAAGAGACCCAGTACTTC
CASSRSGTGVQETQYF
>TRBJ2-1|TRBV20-1|-|-
TGCAGTGCTGAGGACCCGGCCTACAATGAGCAGTTCTTC
CSAEDPAYNEQFF
>TRBJ2-7|TRBV5-6|-|TRBD1
TGTGCCAGCAGTACTGACAGGGGCGCCTACGAGCAGTACTTC
CASSTDRGAYEQYF
>TRBJ2-7|TRBV7-8|few|TRBD2
TGTGCCAGCATCTTAAGTAGCGGGAGTCCCTCCGAGCAGTACTTC
CASILSSGSPSEQYF
>TRBJ2-2|TRBV28|few|TRBD1
TGTGCCAGCAGGGTACAGGGGCCGAACACCGGGGAGCTGTTTTTT
CASRVQGPNTGELFF
>TRBJ2-7|TRBV7-8|-|TRBD1
TGTGCCAGCAGCTTGTCTGGACAGGGGGCCTACGAGCAGTACTTC
CASSLSGQGAYEQYF
>TRBJ2-7|TRBV11-2|few|TRBD1
TGTGCCAGCAGCCCGGGACAGGCGTACTACGAGCAGTACTTC
CASSPGQAYYEQYF
>TRBJ1-5|TRBV5-1|-|-
TGCGCCAGCAGCTTGGAGGGGAGAGAGCATCAGCCCCAGCATTTT
CASSLEGREHQPQHF
>TRBJ1-1|TRBV7-2|-|-
TGTGCCAGCAGCTTAGCGCGAGGCAGGATGAACACTGAAGCTTTCTTT
CASSLARGRMNTEAFF
>TRBJ2-2|TRBV30|-|-
TGTGCCTGGAAACAACCAGCCGGGGGCACCGGGGAGCTGTTTTTT
CAWKQPAGGTGELFF